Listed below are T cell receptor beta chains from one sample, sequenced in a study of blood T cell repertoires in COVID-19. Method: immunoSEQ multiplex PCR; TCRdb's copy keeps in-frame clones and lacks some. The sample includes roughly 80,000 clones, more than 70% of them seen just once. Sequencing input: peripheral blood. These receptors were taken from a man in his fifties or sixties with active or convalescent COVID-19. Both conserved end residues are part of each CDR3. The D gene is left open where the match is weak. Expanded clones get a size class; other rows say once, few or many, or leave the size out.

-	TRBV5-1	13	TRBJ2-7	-	CASSRDTPYEQYF	TGCGCCAGCAGTCGGGACACCCCCTACGAGCAGTACTTC
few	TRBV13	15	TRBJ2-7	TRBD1	CASRLQGASSYEQYF	TGTGCCAGCAGGTTACAGGGGGCGAGCTCCTACGAGCAGTACTTC
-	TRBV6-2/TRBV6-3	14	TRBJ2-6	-	CASSMASGANVLTF	TGTGCCAGCAGTATGGCCTCTGGGGCCAACGTCCTGACTTTC
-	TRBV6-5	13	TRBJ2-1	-	CASSRAGGREQFF	TGTGCCAGCAGTCGCGCCGGTGGGCGTGAGCAGTTCTTC
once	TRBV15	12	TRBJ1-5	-	CATSPGRQPQHF	TGTGCCACCAGCCCTGGGAGGCAGCCCCAGCATTTT
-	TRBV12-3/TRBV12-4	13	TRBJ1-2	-	CASSLNGGYGYTF	TGTGCCAGCAGTTTAAACGGTGGCTATGGCTACACCTTC
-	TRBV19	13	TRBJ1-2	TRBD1	CASSPGTDYGYTF	TGTGCCAGTAGCCCCGGGACAGACTATGGCTACACCTTC
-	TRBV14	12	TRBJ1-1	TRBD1	CASSQTDREAFF	TGTGCCAGCAGCCAGACGGACAGGGAAGCTTTCTTT
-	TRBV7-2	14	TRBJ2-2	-	CASSLVSNTGELFF	TGTGCCAGCAGCTTAGTCTCGAACACCGGGGAGCTGTTTTTT
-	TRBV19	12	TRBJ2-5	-	CASSTTQETQYF	TGTGCCAGTAGTACTACCCAAGAGACCCAGTACTTC
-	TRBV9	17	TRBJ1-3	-	CASSVALDSISGNTIYF	TGTGCCAGCAGCGTAGCTTTAGACTCGATCTCTGGAAACACCATATATTTT
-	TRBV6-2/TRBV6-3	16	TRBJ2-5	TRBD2	CASTPGPTSVGETQYF	TGTGCCAGCACCCCAGGACCGACTAGCGTAGGGGAGACCCAGTACTTC
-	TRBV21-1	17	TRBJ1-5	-	CASPTIGRRPSNQPQHF	TGTGCCAGCCCCACTATCGGTCGGCGGCCTAGCAATCAGCCCCAGCATTTT
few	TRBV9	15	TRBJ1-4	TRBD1	CASSSWDSRGEKLFF	TGTGCCAGCAGCTCATGGGACAGCCGGGGTGAAAAACTGTTTTTT
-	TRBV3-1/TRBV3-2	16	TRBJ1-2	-	CASSPSNAGALYGYTF	TGTGCCAGCAGCCCGTCGAATGCAGGGGCTCTATACGGCTACACCTTC
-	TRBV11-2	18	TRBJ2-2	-	CASSLLPGLRLNTGELFF	TGTGCCAGCAGCTTATTGCCCGGACTCAGACTAAACACCGGGGAGCTGTTTTTT
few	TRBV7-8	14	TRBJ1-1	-	CASRPQQGRTEAFF	TGTGCCAGCAGACCCCAACAGGGTAGAACTGAAGCTTTCTTT
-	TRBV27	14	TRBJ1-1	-	CASSLFGEGTEAFF	TGTGCCAGCAGTTTATTCGGGGAGGGCACTGAAGCTTTCTTT
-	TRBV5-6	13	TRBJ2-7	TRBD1	CATAHRGSYEQYF	TGTGCCACTGCGCACAGGGGGTCCTACGAGCAGTACTTC
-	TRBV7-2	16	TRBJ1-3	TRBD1	CASSLGTGSSGNTIYF	TGTGCCAGCAGCTTAGGGACAGGGAGCTCTGGAAACACCATATATTTT
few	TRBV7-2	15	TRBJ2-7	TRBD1	CASSLSWGQGGEQYF	TGTGCCAGCAGCTTAAGTTGGGGACAGGGGGGCGAGCAGTACTTC
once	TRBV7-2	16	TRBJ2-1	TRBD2	CASSLGLAGGTNEQFF	TGTGCCAGCAGCTTAGGGCTAGCGGGGGGCACCAATGAGCAGTTCTTC